This T cell receptor beta chain was sequenced in a study of cytomegalovirus exposure and HLA in healthy donors. About the research overall: Out of approximately 170 million T cells, an earlier analysis found around 110 million unique TCR beta sequences in total.

Concerning this clone itself: Its target is not known.

PCR was performed using 60 Vbeta and 13 Jbeta primers. Only in-frame clones appear in the TCRdb table, and some are missing; sequencing was by immunoSEQ multiplex PCR. The sample carries 130,000 or so clones, nearly 90% recorded once. Trimming took 4 bases from V and 6 from J; bases not matched to a gene: 11. This CDR3 has 16 residues. Germline CDR1 reads SEHNR; CDR2 reads FQNEAQ (reference sequence). General study points: The later analysis indicated that the majority of CMV-associated TCR beta chains appeared HLA-restricted. Researchers reported that three CMV-associated chains were confirmed in vitro as CMV antigen-specific. Reports described diagnosis of cytomegalovirus status by the classifier as highly specific and sensitive.

The chain couples TRBV7-9 to TRBJ2-3; 9 nucleotides agree with TRBD1. Sequencing input: PBMCs. The sequence derives from a woman aged 40 to 49 in good health and CMV-seronegative. This CDR3 reads CASSSRTGEAWDTQYF. The CDR3 DNA reads TGTGCCAGCAGCTCCCGGACAGGGGAGGCCTGGGATACGCAGTATTTT.